Listed below are T cell receptor beta chains from one sample, sequenced in a study of blood T cell repertoires in COVID-19. This table comes from immunoSEQ multiplex PCR, and its TCRdb copy is limited to in-frame clones, with some not included. The sample contains approximately 140,000 clones, around nine tenths of which appear only once. Sample: peripheral blood. All receptors come from a woman between 40 and 55 years old with acute or convalescent COVID-19. The CDR3 runs from the conserved cysteine through the conserved F or W. The D gene is left open where the match is weak. Rows may omit the clone size; those that give it use once, few, many or a size class.

d_call	v_call	j_call	clone_size	cdr3_aa	cdr3_nt
.	TRBV9	TRBJ1-4	once	CASSVAGDRPEKLFF	TGTGCCAGCAGCGTAGCTGGTGACAGGCCCGAAAAACTGTTTTTT
TRBD1	TRBV18	TRBJ1-2	few	CASSPFSPGGDGYTF	TGTGCCAGCTCACCTTTTTCACCAGGGGGCGATGGCTACACCTTC
TRBD1	TRBV5-1	TRBJ1-1	.	CASSLPGQGMNTEAFF	TGCGCCAGCAGCTTGCCAGGACAGGGAATGAACACTGAAGCTTTCTTT
.	TRBV11-2	TRBJ2-5	.	CASSLVSAETQYF	TGTGCCAGCAGCTTAGTGAGCGCAGAGACCCAGTACTTC
.	TRBV2	TRBJ1-5	.	CASSEIPRGGNQPQHF	TGTGCCAGCAGTGAAATCCCCCGGGGTGGCAATCAGCCCCAGCATTTT
.	TRBV4-3	TRBJ2-7	.	CASSQDFGSFYEQYF	TGCGCCAGCAGCCAAGATTTTGGGAGTTTCTACGAGCAGTACTTC
TRBD1	TRBV27	TRBJ1-2	.	CASSIGTGAAKRTF	TGTGCCAGCAGTATCGGGACAGGGGCAGCTAAGCGCACCTTC
.	TRBV4-3	TRBJ1-4	.	CASSQQTREEKLFF	TGCGCCAGCAGCCAACAGACACGGGAGGAAAAACTGTTTTTT
.	TRBV18	TRBJ1-4	.	CASSDSATNEKLFF	TGTGCCAGCTCCGACAGCGCAACTAATGAAAAACTGTTTTTT
.	TRBV14	TRBJ1-6	.	CASSQAPGSPLHF	TGTGCCAGCAGCCAAGCCCCGGGTTCACCCCTCCACTTT
TRBD1	TRBV6-5	TRBJ1-6	.	CASSYSRDRNSPLHF	TGTGCCAGCAGTTACTCCAGGGACAGGAATTCACCCCTCCACTTT
TRBD2	TRBV30	TRBJ2-1	.	CAWARGVYNEQFF	TGTGCCTGGGCGCGGGGGGTTTACAATGAGCAGTTCTTC
.	TRBV4-3	TRBJ1-1	.	CASSQDQTRIMAEAFF	TGCGCCAGCAGCCAAGACCAGACACGGATCATGGCTGAAGCTTTCTTT
.	TRBV27	TRBJ1-6	.	CASSFRSGSPLHF	TGTGCCAGCAGTTTTAGATCAGGTTCACCCCTCCACTTT
TRBD2	TRBV6-2/TRBV6-3	TRBJ2-5	.	CASSYISGGPQETQYF	TGTGCCAGCAGTTACATTAGCGGGGGGCCCCAAGAGACCCAGTACTTC
.	TRBV7-8	TRBJ1-1	.	CASSLNRDTEAFF	TGTGCCAGCAGCTTAAACAGGGACACTGAAGCTTTCTTT
TRBD2	TRBV5-6	TRBJ2-3	.	CASSLIPAGGAGTQYF	TGTGCCAGCAGCTTGATTCCTGCGGGGGGCGCAGGTACGCAGTATTTT
.	TRBV28	TRBJ1-1	.	CASSTDRVPRTEAFF	TGTGCCAGCAGTACCGACCGGGTCCCTCGGACTGAAGCTTTCTTT
TRBD1	TRBV7-2	TRBJ2-4	.	CASSLTQGAINIQYF	TGTGCCAGCAGCTTAACCCAGGGGGCGATAAACATTCAGTACTTC
TRBD1	TRBV6-5	TRBJ1-2	.	CASSYRTGSNYGYTF	TGTGCCAGCAGTTATCGGACAGGGTCTAACTATGGCTACACCTTC
.	TRBV19	TRBJ2-2	.	CASNRGQNTGELFF	TGTGCCAGTAATAGGGGCCAGAACACCGGGGAGCTGTTTTTT
.	TRBV27	TRBJ2-1	.	CASSPLGGIDEQFF	TGTGCCAGCAGTCCCCTGGGGGGTATCGATGAGCAGTTCTTC
.	TRBV7-2	TRBJ2-7	.	CASSSNRVREQYF	TGTGCCAGCAGCTCCAACCGGGTTAGGGAGCAGTACTTC
.	TRBV5-6	TRBJ1-1	.	CASSLGWGDTEAFF	TGTGCCAGCAGCTTAGGCTGGGGGGACACTGAAGCTTTCTTT
TRBD2	TRBV7-2	TRBJ2-2	.	CASSRGASGSGSGELFF	TGTGCCAGCAGCCGGGGGGCTAGCGGGAGTGGAAGCGGGGAGCTGTTTTTT
TRBD1	TRBV7-9	TRBJ1-1	.	CASSQQGARNTEAFF	TGTGCCAGCAGCCAACAGGGGGCCAGGAACACTGAAGCTTTCTTT
.	TRBV6-2/TRBV6-3	TRBJ2-5	.	CASSPYTSGQRETQYF	TGTGCCAGCAGTCCATATACTTCAGGGCAACGAGAGACCCAGTACTTC
.	TRBV5-1	TRBJ2-7	.	CASSLAQGPYEQYF	TGCGCCAGCAGCTTGGCCCAGGGCCCCTACGAGCAGTACTTC
.	TRBV5-6	TRBJ1-2	.	CASSLGARNYGYTF	TGTGCCAGCAGCTTGGGGGCTCGGAACTATGGCTACACCTTC
.	TRBV11-2	TRBJ1-1	.	CASSLGTANTEAFF	TGTGCCAGCAGCTTAGGGACAGCGAACACTGAAGCTTTCTTT
TRBD2	TRBV7-2	TRBJ2-5	.	CASSSAGGNLETQYF	TGTGCCAGCAGCTCTGCGGGGGGTAACCTGGAGACCCAGTACTTC
.	TRBV18	TRBJ1-3	once	CASSPPLQVSGNTIYF	TGTGCCAGCTCACCACCGCTACAGGTCTCTGGAAACACCATATATTTT
.	TRBV19	TRBJ1-5	.	CASSYPEINQPQHF	TGTGCCAGTAGTTATCCGGAGATCAATCAGCCCCAGCATTTT
.	TRBV9	TRBJ1-4	.	CASSVMRDRATNEKLFF	TGTGCCAGCAGCGTCATGAGAGATCGCGCAACTAATGAAAAACTGTTTTTT
.	TRBV6-5	TRBJ1-2	.	CASSSTGVSYGYTF	TGTGCCAGCAGTTCAACCGGGGTGTCATATGGCTACACCTTC
.	TRBV30	TRBJ2-5	.	CAWRGSSVQETQYF	TGTGCCTGGAGGGGTTCTAGCGTCCAAGAGACCCAGTACTTC
.	TRBV24-1	TRBJ2-2	.	CATAPDYSGGELFF	TGTGCCACCGCCCCGGACTACTCGGGCGGGGAGCTGTTTTTT
.	TRBV6-1	TRBJ2-1	.	CASSELPGLYNEQFF	TGTGCCAGCAGTGAACTTCCCGGACTCTACAATGAGCAGTTCTTC
.	TRBV5-4	TRBJ2-5	once	CASSLGGRETQYF	TGTGCCAGCAGCTTGGGTGGGAGAGAGACCCAGTACTTC
.	TRBV27	TRBJ1-1	.	CASSTPSRGEAFF	TGTGCCAGCAGTACACCCTCCAGGGGTGAAGCTTTCTTT
.	TRBV28	TRBJ2-3	.	CASSNLRQLPTQYF	TGTGCCAGCAGCAATTTGAGACAGCTACCAACGCAGTATTTT